Listed below are T cell receptor beta chains from one sample, sequenced in a study of control samples from healthy donors and cancer patients. Only in-frame clones appear in the TCRdb table, and some are missing; sequencing was by immunoSEQ multiplex PCR. Among about 100,000 clones listed, under 95% were seen once. The specimen sequenced was blood. Source of these receptors: a woman between 18 and 29 years old in good health. Both conserved end residues are part of each CDR3. The order of the fields is V gene, CDR3 length, J gene, clone size, D gene, CDR3 DNA, CDR3 protein. The D gene is left open where the match is weak. Rows may omit the clone size; those that give it use once, few, many or a size class.

TRBV6-2/TRBV6-3	14	TRBJ1-5	few	-	TGTGCCAGCAGTCCCGACAGTAGCAATCAGCCCCAGCATTTT	CASSPDSSNQPQHF
TRBV5-1	12	TRBJ2-1	-	TRBD1	TGCGCCAGCAGCCAACAGGGGAATGAGCAGTTCTTC	CASSQQGNEQFF
TRBV7-9	11	TRBJ2-5	-	-	TGTGCCAGCAGCCAACTAGAGACCCAGTACTTC	CASSQLETQYF
TRBV18	15	TRBJ1-3	once	-	TGTGCCAGCTCACCCCAAGGGGACCAAGGAAACACCATATATTTT	CASSPQGDQGNTIYF
TRBV10-2	14	TRBJ2-1	-	TRBD1	TGCGCCACGGTGTGGGACAGGGGAGGGAATGAGCAGTTCTTC	CATVWDRGGNEQFF
TRBV11-3	13	TRBJ2-7	once	-	TGTGCCAGCAGTTACGTACAGGGAGCCGAGCAGTACTTC	CASSYVQGAEQYF
TRBV7-8	16	TRBJ1-2	once	TRBD1	TGTGCCAGCAGCTTGATTCGTCAGGGGGCATATTATGGCTACACCTTC	CASSLIRQGAYYGYTF
TRBV18	15	TRBJ2-2	-	TRBD2	TGTGCCAGCTCACCCACTAGCGGGAAATCCGGGGAGCTGTTTTTT	CASSPTSGKSGELFF
TRBV30	14	TRBJ1-1	-	-	TGTGCCTGGAGGAGGTCGGACATGAACACTGAAGCTTTCTTT	CAWRRSDMNTEAFF
TRBV5-1	16	TRBJ2-1	-	-	TGCGCCAGCACCCAAGACGGACAGTTTTCCTACAATGAGCAGTTCTTC	CASTQDGQFSYNEQFF
TRBV27	16	TRBJ2-5	-	-	TGTGCCAGCAGTTCCTACCCCAGGGGAAATGAAGAGACCCAGTACTTC	CASSSYPRGNEETQYF
TRBV28	16	TRBJ1-2	-	-	TGTGCCAGCAGTTTATTGGGGGCGCTAGGTGAAGATGGCTACACCTTC	CASSLLGALGEDGYTF
TRBV13	16	TRBJ2-7	-	TRBD2	TGTGCCAGCAGCTTCGGGACTAGCGGGTTGACCTACGAGCAGTACTTC	CASSFGTSGLTYEQYF
TRBV28	12	TRBJ2-7	-	-	TGTGCCAGCACGGGGGCGCGTTTCGAGCAGTACTTC	CASTGARFEQYF
TRBV7-9	16	TRBJ1-1	-	TRBD1	TGTGCCAGCAGCCCGGGACAGGGTGCGGTGAACACTGAAGCTTTCTTT	CASSPGQGAVNTEAFF
TRBV4-1	14	TRBJ2-7	-	-	TGCGCCAGCAGCCAAGGGATTTCCACTTACGAGCAGTACTTC	CASSQGISTYEQYF
TRBV10-2	14	TRBJ2-1	-	-	TGCGCCAGCAGTGAGCGAACGACAGCGGGTGAGCAGTTCTTC	CASSERTTAGEQFF